Listed below are T cell receptor beta chains from one sample, sequenced in a study of blood T cells in healthy people across ages. TCRdb recomputed calls from the 5' RACE reads with MiXCR, one row per CDR3 protein. The sample records 920,000 or so distinct CDR3 sequences, 40% to 55% being singletons. The sample taken for sequencing was blood. All receptors derive from a woman aged 60-70 years in good health. Each CDR3 is given with its conserved first and last residue. The order of the fields is J gene, D gene, V gene, clone size, CDR3 protein, CDR3 DNA. D genes are given only for firm matches. The listing skips clone size in some rows; elsewhere it reads once, few, many or a size class.

>TRBJ2-7|NA|TRBV18|few
CASSPPRVTYEQYF
TGTGCCAGCTCACCACCACGGGTAACCTACGAGCAGTACTTC
>TRBJ2-6|NA|TRBV27|NA
CASTPRQESASGANVLTF
TGTGCCAGCACCCCCCGACAGGAATCCGCCTCTGGGGCCAACGTCCTGACTTTC
>TRBJ1-5|NA|TRBV27|few
CASNDEGSNQPQHF
TGTGCCAGCAACGATGAGGGTTCCAATCAGCCCCAGCATTTT
>TRBJ2-7|TRBD1|TRBV28|NA
CASRKDRGPYNEQYF
TGTGCCAGCAGAAAAGACAGGGGGCCCTACAATGAGCAGTACTTC
>TRBJ2-7|NA|TRBV28|many
CASSSLDRAYEQYF
TGTGCCAGCAGTTCTCTCGACCGAGCCTACGAGCAGTACTTC
>TRBJ2-3|TRBD1|TRBV29-1|NA
CSTLTGESDTQYF
TGCAGCACCCTGACAGGGGAGTCAGATACGCAGTATTTT
>TRBJ2-5|TRBD1|TRBV15|NA
CATSRGQQETQYF
TGTGCCACCAGCCGGGGACAGCAAGAGACCCAGTACTTC
>TRBJ2-1|NA|TRBV20-1|NA
CSAREPRDEQFF
TGCAGTGCTAGAGAACCCAGGGATGAGCAGTTCTTC
>TRBJ2-7|NA|TRBV29-1|few
CSVVFQKLTMRYEQYF
TGCAGCGTTGTTTTTCAGAAGCTTACCATGCGCTACGAGCAGTACTTC
>TRBJ2-3|NA|TRBV5-1|NA
CASREGIPTDRQYF
TGCGCCAGCAGGGAGGGTATCCCCACAGATAGGCAGTATTTT
>TRBJ2-7|TRBD1|TRBV13|few
CASSLHRGEQYF
TGTGCCAGCAGCCTACACAGGGGCGAGCAGTACTTC
>TRBJ2-7|NA|TRBV28|NA
CASSPLFNSAFYEQYF
TGTGCCAGCAGTCCCCTATTTAACAGCGCCTTCTACGAGCAGTACTTC
>TRBJ2-3|TRBD2|TRBV29-1|many
CSTRTSGSIDTQYF
TGCAGCACCCGTACTAGCGGGAGTATAGATACGCAGTATTTT
>TRBJ2-5|NA|TRBV7-9|NA
CASSPTLQETQYF
TGTGCCAGCAGCCCGACCCTCCAAGAGACCCAGTACTTC
>TRBJ1-4|TRBD1|TRBV25-1|NA
CASSSGQGTNEKLFF
TGTGCCAGCAGTTCCGGACAGGGCACTAATGAAAAACTGTTTTTT
>TRBJ2-7|TRBD2|TRBV6-5|NA
CASSYWSSGSNEQYF
TGTGCCAGCAGTTACTGGTCTAGCGGGTCCAACGAGCAGTACTTC
>TRBJ2-7|NA|TRBV27|NA
CASSYPGSARSYNEQYF
TGTGCCAGCAGTTACCCGGGTAGCGCCCGCTCCTACAATGAGCAGTACTTC
>TRBJ2-7|TRBD1|TRBV24-1|few
CATSDSRQGAWEQYF
TGTGCCACCAGTGATTCCCGACAGGGGGCTTGGGAGCAGTACTTC
>TRBJ2-5|TRBD1|TRBV27|once
CASMGGDRGYNEQYF
TGTGCCAGCATGGGAGGGGACAGGGGCTACAATGAGCAGTACTTC
>TRBJ1-4|NA|TRBV5-1|NA
CASSSYGTTNEKLFF
TGCGCCAGCAGCTCATACGGGACCACTAATGAAAAACTGTTTTTT
>TRBJ1-2|TRBD1|TRBV5-1|NA
CASSFGTGDNYGYTF
TGCGCCAGCAGCTTTGGGACAGGGGATAACTATGGCTACACCTTC
>TRBJ1-1|NA|TRBV7-3|NA
CASSPAPGRNTEAFF
TGTGCCAGCAGCCCAGCTCCGGGGAGGAACACTGAAGCTTTCTTT
>TRBJ1-4|TRBD1|TRBV13|few
CASSPGTGFEKLFF
TGTGCCAGCAGCCCGGGGACAGGGTTCGAAAAACTGTTTTTT
>TRBJ2-7|TRBD1|TRBV28|NA
CASSGTRQGRHEQYF
TGTGCCAGCAGTGGAACAAGACAGGGACGCCACGAGCAGTACTTC
>TRBJ2-5|NA|TRBV20-1|NA
CSARHRDWEQYF
TGCAGTGCTAGACACAGGGATTGGGAGCAGTACTTC
>TRBJ1-2|NA|TRBV4-1|NA
CASSSPGGGRGYTF
TGCGCCAGCAGCTCCCCGGGTGGGGGGCGAGGCTACACCTTC